These 15 T cell receptor beta chains came from one sample sequenced in a study of blood T cells in healthy people across ages. A second PCR, run for about 6 to 12 cycles, used a sample-barcoded 5' primer plus a J-beta primer mix. TCRdb redid the calling of the 5' RACE reads with MiXCR, one entry per CDR3 protein. The table lists roughly 1.9 million distinct CDR3 sequences, 30% to 40% of them singletons. Sequencing input: blood. These receptors originate from a human donor in good health.

The chain is built from TRBV11-1 and TRBJ1-1; D remains unclear. This CDR3 comprises 13 residues. The V end was cut by 1 base, the J end by 8 bases, with 11 bases between. The germline V gene has CDR1 SGHAT and CDR2 FQDESV (reference sequence). The CDR3: CASSLGPGREAFF. CDR3 coding DNA: TGTGCCAGCAGCTTAGGGCCGGGTCGAGAAGCTTTCTTT.

The sample holds many counts of this clonotype. The V gene is TRBV18, the J gene TRBJ2-5, with D unclear. Germline values: CDR1 KGHSH, CDR2 LQKENI. This CDR3 region has 11 residues. V was trimmed by 6 bases and J by 7 bases, leaving 9 bases between them. The CDR3 nucleotides are TGTGCCAGCTCGAATCCGGGGACCCAGTACTTC. Translated, it gives CASSNPGTQYF.

This clonotype was found a few times. The CDR3 DNA follows: TGCGCCAGCAGCATTGGAAATGCAGGACAACCCTACGAGCAGTACTTC. Encoded protein: CASSIGNAGQPYEQYF. This chain connects TRBV5-1 to TRBJ2-7; D possibly corresponds to TRBD1 (5 bases). Germline CDR1 is SGHRS and CDR2 is YFSETQ. This CDR3 spans 16 amino acids. Between the trimmed V and J ends, which lost 4 bases and 2 bases, there was a span of 19 bases.

This clonotype was recorded at least ten times. The V and J genes are TRBV29-1 and TRBJ1-1; possibly TRBD1 for D (6 bases). Germline V gene sequence: CDR1 SQVTM, CDR2 ANQGSEA. Trimming stripped 4 bases from V and 5 bases from J, with 20 bases between. The CDR3 is 15 amino acids. CDR3 DNA sequence: TGCAGCGTTGGTCGAGTAGTGGGGGCGCTGACTGAAGCTTTCTTT. Its protein product is CSVGRVVGALTEAFF.

The V call is TRBV7-9, the J call TRBJ2-3, with a possible D match to TRBD1 (5 bases). The CDR3 runs to 15 residues. Between the trimmed V and J ends, which lost 2 bases and 4 bases, there was a span of 13 bases. The germline gives CDR1 SEHNR, CDR2 FQNEAQ (reference sequence). Written as DNA, the CDR3 is TGTGCCAGCAGCTTATTGGGCAGGGTACCAGATACGCAGTATTTT. Its translation is CASSLLGRVPDTQYF. The complete variable domain, with remaining parts taken from reference TRBV7-9 and TRBJ2-3, reads DTGVSQNPRHKITKRGQNVTFRCDPISEHNRLYWYRQTLGQGPEFLTYFQNEAQLEKSRLLSDRFSAERPKGSFSTLEIQRTEQGDSAMYLCASSLLGRVPDTQYFGPGTRLTVL.

The chain links TRBV6-2 or TRBV6-3 to TRBJ2-4, with 7 bases aligning to TRBD2. Germline trimming cut 6 bases from V and 1 base from J; bases unmatched to any gene: 3. The germline V gene has CDR1 MNHEY and CDR2 SVGEGT. The CDR3 length is 14 residues. CDR3 DNA: TGTGCCAGCAGGTACGGGGGGGCCAAAAACATTCAGTACTTC. It specifies CASRYGGAKNIQYF.

This clonotype was seen a few times. The chain has TRBV7-2 and TRBJ2-7; a weak D match, TRBD1 (5 bases). The CDR3 totals 15 residues. V lost 5 bases, J lost 4 bases, and 18 bases lay in between. The V gene's germline CDR1 is SGHTA and CDR2 FQGNSA. CDR3 DNA: TGTGCCAGCAGCCCCAGCCAGGGTCAAAATTACGAGCAGTACTTC. Translating gives CASSPSQGQNYEQYF.

The sample holds a few counts of this clonotype. The chain joins TRBV11-3 to TRBJ2-7; tentatively, D is TRBD2 (5 bases). Trimming shortened V by 3 bases and J by 0 bases, and 18 bases separated the two germline ends. The CDR3 totals 17 residues. Germline V CDR1 and CDR2: SGHNT, YENEEA. This chain's CDR3 is CASSFRWALGSSYEQYF. The CDR3 DNA sequence: TGTGCCAGCAGCTTTAGATGGGCCCTTGGGAGCTCCTACGAGCAGTACTTC.

This chain connects TRBV24-1 to TRBJ1-5, with 7 bases aligning to TRBD1. CDR1 KGHDR and CDR2 SFDVKD come from the germline V gene. The V and J ends lost 4 bases and 2 bases, in that order; junction bases with no gene match: 10. The CDR3 covers 17 residues. The CDR3: CATSESSGTDGNQPQHF. In DNA, the CDR3 is TGTGCCACCAGTGAATCCTCCGGGACAGATGGCAATCAGCCCCAGCATTTT.

Turning to this clonotype: One end of the junction varies from germline; a read error may be responsible. The CDR3 DNA is TGCAGTGGTATAAGGGGGGACACCGAAGCTTTCTTT. It codes for CSGIRGDTEAFF. The chain links TRBV20-1 to TRBJ1-1, with TRBD1 as a possible D gene (6 bases). The CDR3 is 12 amino acids. CDR1 is DFQATT and CDR2 is SNEGSKA in the germline V gene (reference sequence).

The V call is TRBV7-3, the J call TRBJ2-2; TRBD1 agrees at 9 bases. This CDR3 has 16 amino acids. The V segment lost 5 bases and the J segment 5 bases; nucleotides outside the gene matches: 9. The germline V gene has CDR1 SGHTA and CDR2 FQGTGA. CDR3 sequence reads: CASSQLQGAGTGELFF. The CDR3 nucleotides read TGTGCCAGCAGCCAACTACAGGGGGCAGGTACCGGGGAGCTGTTTTTT. Drawing the rest from reference TRBV7-3 and TRBJ2-2, the complete variable domain is GAGVSQTPSNKVTEKGKYVELRCDPISGHTALYWYRQSLGQGPEFLIYFQGTGAADDSGLPNDRFFAVRPEGSVSTLKIQRTERGDSAVYLCASSQLQGAGTGELFFGEGSRLTVL.

The chain carries TRBV7-8 and TRBJ1-6; D uncertain. Between the trimmed V and J ends, which lost 2 bases and 0 bases, there was a span of 11 bases. CDR1 is SGHVS, CDR2 FQNEAQ, per germline. This CDR3 is built from 17 residues. This chain's CDR3 is CASSLSVPSSYNSPLHF. In DNA, the CDR3 is TGTGCCAGCAGCTTAAGCGTCCCGAGCTCCTATAATTCACCCCTCCACTTT.

The chain recombines TRBV7-2 with TRBJ1-2; D possibly corresponds to TRBD1 (6 bases). Trimming pared 5 bases from V and 4 bases from J, leaving 17 bases between. The length of the CDR3 is 15 residues. Germline lookup yields CDR1 SGHTA and CDR2 FQGNSA. CDR3 DNA sequence: TGTGCCAGCAGCCCGAAGATCCAGGGGACCTATGGCTACACCTTC. Translated: CASSPKIQGTYGYTF.

The gene calls are TRBV29-1 and TRBJ1-1; 7 bases line up with TRBD1. Trimming took 7 bases from V and 5 from J; bases not matched to a gene: 13. Germline loops: CDR1 SQVTM, CDR2 ANQGSEA. CDR3 length equals 14 residues. CDR3 in amino acids: CSGQTGAPGTEAFF. The CDR3 DNA follows: TGCAGCGGTCAAACAGGGGCGCCGGGTACTGAAGCTTTCTTT.

The rearrangement uses TRBV12-3 or TRBV12-4 and TRBJ2-1; TRBD2 might be the D (6 bases). This CDR3 has 15 amino acids. V dropped 6 bases and J dropped 6 bases, with 18 bases sitting between them. Here the CDR3 reads CASSVGLDFGNEQFF. The CDR3 DNA reads TGTGCCAGCAGCGTGGGACTTGATTTTGGCAATGAGCAGTTCTTC.